This T cell receptor (beta chain) was recorded in a study of HIV-infected children after antiretroviral therapy interruption. Germline V gene data show CDR1 as SNHLY and CDR2 as FYNNEI. The CDR3 consists of 15 residues. V shed 5 bases and J 9 bases; nucleotides not matched to a gene: 9. This clonotype was counted many times. Regarding treatment: PENTA 11 planned treatment interruption arm or continuous ART arm. Unique molecular identifiers were included in an RNA-based 3' RACE TCR library. TCRdb recomputed calls from the 3' RACE reads with MiXCR, one row per CDR3 protein. The sample includes around 40,000 distinct CDR3 sequences, approximately 7% of them seen just once.

The sample consisted of CD45RA+ CD4+ T cells from PBMCs, pooled from several time points, taken from a donor given antiretroviral therapy, either interrupted or continuous. Subset denoted: naive CD4+ CD45RA+ CD45RO- T cells. The chain employs TRBV2 and TRBJ1-6; 8 positions match TRBD1. The clonotype originates from a pool of human donors with HIV. CDR3 amino acids: CASSPPDRVGSPLHF. CDR3 coding DNA: TGTGCCAGCAGTCCCCCGGACAGGGTGGGTTCACCCCTCCACTTT.